This T cell receptor (beta chain) was observed in a study of regulatory T cells in long-lasting Graves disease (dated by TCRdb to 2020 to 2022). Notes on the research overall: Newly diagnosed Graves' disease patients had taken antithyroid drugs for less than 3 months. A total of around 35 samples underwent TCR sequencing: around 13 from persistent and 20 from newly diagnosed Graves' disease patients. This study used TCR sequencing and RNA sequencing of peripheral blood to compare persistent Graves' disease patients against newly diagnosed Graves' disease patients. The study took place in China and was registered as a clinical trial. The paper as a whole reports these results and caveats: TRBV28, TRBJ1-2 and TRBJ2-5 were preferentially used in persistent disease, while TRBV20-1 and TRBJ2-1 were favored in newly diagnosed disease. Compared with newly diagnosed patients, patients with persistent Graves' disease had lower TCR Shannon entropy and fewer highly expanded clones, which suggests clonal expansion. More public clonotypes were shared among persistent patients (under 3,000) than among newly diagnosed patients (more than 950). Sequencing and analysis were limited to the TCR beta chain. Peripheral blood alone was examined, since thyroid tissue, which constituted the primary lesion, could not be accessed. The authors noted that the small sample size was a limitation that may lower accuracy.

Many counts were recorded for this clonotype. The antigen it recognizes is unknown. No much larger clone exists at a distance of one base, and base qualities are not known. The library was built by means of multiplex PCR. Sequencing was performed on an Illumina HiSeq 4000. TCR beta libraries were built with iRepertoire HTBI primers and Arm-PCR amplification of CDR3 regions. PCR products were gel purified before sequencing. Under the source paper's analysis protocol: Gene usage analysis of CDR3 amino acid clonotypes relied on the roughly 60 TRBV and 14 TRBJ segments identified across samples. COPE and FqMerger were used to merge the filtered high-quality paired reads into contigs. BLAST was used to align contigs to IMGT TRBV, TRBD and TRBJ reference genes, and CDR3 was defined according to IMGT. Any clonotype with a frequency above 0.1% was counted as a highly expanded clone. Repertoire diversity was measured by Shannon entropy, and V-J evenness by the Gini coefficient. Clonotypes shared by more than one individual were considered public. The public reads were run again by TCRdb, first through fastp at Q25 and then through MiXCR, and only productive beta chains were kept. Every entry covers one CDR3 protein and lists the most common genes and DNA from its rows. TCRdb, not the authors, supplied the V and J calls. A total of hundreds of thousands of distinct CDR3 sequences appear in this sample, roughly 16% of them only once. The ten top clones hold around a sixth of the sample.

The label giving this sample's time point can be read as: newly diagnosed GD, antithyroid drugs for less than 3 months. For both TCR sequencing and RNA sequencing, RNA was extracted from PBMCs in TRIzol. The diagnosis of Graves' disease followed American Thyroid Association guidelines. Patients were recruited from an endocrinology department in Xi'an, China. Each patient gave 8.5 to 9.5 milliliters of peripheral blood, collected in an EDTA anticoagulant tube. Ficoll Paque Plus density gradient separation was used to isolate PBMCs, and no additional T cell sorting was done. An Agilent 2100 Bioanalyzer and agarose gel were used to check RNA quality, while a NanoDrop 2000 measured RNA concentration. Sequences SGHTA (CDR1) and FQGTGA (CDR2) are obtained from the germline V gene. The CDR3, cysteine through phenylalanine, is 15 amino acids long. The sequence is cut down to CDR3 DNA, 45 bases in frame from base 1. At the junction V is shortened by 5 bases and J by 10 bases, with 22 bases in between.

These records were also assigned to another study, of T cells in Graves' hyperthyroidism and ophthalmopathy. Looking at the second paper: Stable Graves' hyperthyroidism was defined as the absence of progression to ophthalmopathy over 18 months of follow-up. Hyperthyroidism patients were newly diagnosed, had a disease duration of under 2 months, and were aged 18 to 65 years. Exclusion was applied to patients with uncontrolled infections, other autoimmune diseases, pregnancy or lactation. Diagnoses were established on the basis of clinical symptoms, serum thyroxine and TRAb, thyroid ultrasound, and orbital computed tomography. The first round of RT-PCR for the TCR CDR3 was performed with the HTBI primer set and the Qiagen OneStep RT-PCR kit. Most expanded thyroid clonotypes (frequency above 0.001) were also detected in blood, a finding suggesting that blood repertoires may reflect thyroid immune responses. In cross-validation, a model built on a 13 V-J signature told ophthalmopathy apart from stable hyperthyroidism with under 90% sensitivity and roughly 83% specificity, and in testing the same model reached 80%/75%. In validation, progression to ophthalmopathy was predicted by the model with more than 65% sensitivity and 72.22% specificity, a median of 6.5 months before onset. To identify distinguishing TCR V-J signatures, a discovery cohort of around 100 patients was used, comprising 43 with Graves' ophthalmopathy and around 60 with stable Graves' hyperthyroidism. Whether ophthalmopathy could be predicted prospectively was tested in an independent validation cohort made up of under 20 hyperthyroidism patients plus 17 patients who later progressed to ophthalmopathy. For training and testing, the roughly 100 patients in the discovery cohort were randomly divided in a 7:3 ratio. In addition, the study compared T-cell repertoires in thyroid tissue and in blood from six Graves' hyperthyroidism patients. After sampling, hyperthyroidism patients received methimazole starting at 30 mg daily, and ophthalmopathy patients received high-dose intravenous methylprednisolone. A second multiplex PCR round built the libraries, followed by size selection and purification. Sequencing of the libraries was done on an Illumina HiSeq2000 using paired-end 100 bp reads. SOAPnuke was used to process the raw data, throwing out any read that contained adapters or uncalled bases, had a mean Phred below 15, or lacked an exact constant-primer or identifier match. High-quality paired reads were merged using COPE v1.2.5, and each unique nucleotide sequence was defined as a clonotype. Clonotypes were aligned to IMGT TRBV, TRBD and TRBJ reference segments using MiTCR v1.1. The analysis included only V-J combinations with a frequency above 0.0001, which together covered 99% to 99.2% of the repertoires. A TCS score was defined as the ratio of F50 (clonal expansion) to E x V (chaos), with BLOSUM62-based TCRdist applied between CDR3 peptides within each V-J. Welch's t-statistics and random forest reduced approximately 520 V-J features to roughly 13, which were used in a naive Bayes classifier (R e1071). Sample size was not statistically predetermined, and blinding of investigators to group allocation was not performed. According to the paper, TCR Vbeta CDR3 sequencing was carried out on around 140 peripheral blood samples, which came from fewer than 50 ophthalmopathy, 75 or so hyperthyroidism and around 17 progressor patients.

This sequence uses TRBV7-3 and TRBJ2-3, with TRBD2 perhaps the D gene, on 6 matching bases. This TCR was recovered from a woman younger than 45 with Graves disease. Donor details come from another sample of the same person, matched by shared clones. Source: peripheral blood mononuclear cells (PBMCs), taken at new diagnosis, from a patient treated with antithyroid drugs. The CDR3 region has the sequence CASSPTRDSPQAQYF. The sequenced DNA: TGTGCCAGCAGCCCAACTCGGGACTCCCCTCAAGCGCAGTATTTT. Reference TRBV7-3 and TRBJ2-3 proteins supply the regions before and after the CDR3; the full variable domain is: GAGVSQTPSNKVTEKGKYVELRCDPISGHTALYWYRQSLGQGPEFLIYFQGTGAADDSGLPNDRFFAVRPEGSVSTLKIQRTERGDSAVYLCASSPTRDSPQAQYFGPGTRLTVL.